This note documents a single TCR beta chain sequence. The CDR3 runs 13 residues. V lost 6 bases and J 4 bases, leaving 13 bases between the germline ends. The germline CDR1 and CDR2 sequences are MDHEN and SYDVKM. The data stem from a study of Ad26.COV2.S vaccination and SARS-CoV-2 variants. Indicated treatment: roughly 20 received Ad26.COV2.S at low or high dose, single or two shots; 5 received placebo; per-sample allocation not given. It was on day 63 after the first vaccine or placebo injection that samples were taken. Assay used: immunoSEQ multiplex PCR; TCRdb lists only in-frame clones, some missing. The sample has around 340,000 clones, about 88% seen once.

The source is a person between 18 and 65 years old who received the Ad26.COV2.S COVID-19 vaccine or a placebo. The rearrangement uses TRBV28 and TRBJ2-7; D is unresolved. The sample consisted of peripheral blood, taken in a trial of Ad26.COV2.S vaccine versus placebo. CDR3 residues: CASSTGPLYEQYF. CDR3 DNA: TGTGCCAGCAGCACCGGACCACTTTACGAGCAGTACTTC.